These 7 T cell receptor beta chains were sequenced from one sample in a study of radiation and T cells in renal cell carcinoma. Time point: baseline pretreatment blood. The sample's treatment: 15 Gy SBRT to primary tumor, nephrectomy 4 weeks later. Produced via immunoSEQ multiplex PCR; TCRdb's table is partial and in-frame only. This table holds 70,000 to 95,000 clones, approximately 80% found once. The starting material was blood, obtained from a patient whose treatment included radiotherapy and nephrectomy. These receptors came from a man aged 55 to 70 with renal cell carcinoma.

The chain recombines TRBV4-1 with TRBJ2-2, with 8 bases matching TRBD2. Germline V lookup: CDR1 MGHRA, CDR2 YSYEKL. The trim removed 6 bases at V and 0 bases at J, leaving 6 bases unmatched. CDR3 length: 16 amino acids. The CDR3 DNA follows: TGCGCCAGCAGTCGTACTAGCGGCGCGAACACCGGGGAGCTGTTTTTT. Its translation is CASSRTSGANTGELFF.

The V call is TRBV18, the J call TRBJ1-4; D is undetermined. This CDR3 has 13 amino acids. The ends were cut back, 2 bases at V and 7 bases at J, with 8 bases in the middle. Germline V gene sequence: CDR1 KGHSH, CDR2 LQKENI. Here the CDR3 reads CASSPGASEKLFF. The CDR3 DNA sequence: TGTGCCAGCTCACCAGGAGCTAGTGAAAAACTGTTTTTT.

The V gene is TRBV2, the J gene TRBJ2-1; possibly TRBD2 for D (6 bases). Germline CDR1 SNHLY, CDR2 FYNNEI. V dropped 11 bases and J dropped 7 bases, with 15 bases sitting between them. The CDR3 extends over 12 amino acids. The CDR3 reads CAGRLGLNEQFF. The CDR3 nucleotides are TGTGCCGGGAGACTAGGATTAAATGAGCAGTTCTTC. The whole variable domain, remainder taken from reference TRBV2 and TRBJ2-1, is EPEVTQTPSHQVTQMGQEVILRCVPISNHLYFYWYRQILGQKVEFLVSFYNNEISEKSEIFDDQFSVERPDGSNFTLKIRSTKLEDSAMYFCAGRLGLNEQFFGPGTRLTVL.

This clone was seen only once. CDR3 in DNA: TGTGCCAGTAGTCCCATGGGTCCGAGCTCCTACAATGAGCAGTTCTTC. Translating gives CASSPMGPSSYNEQFF. This chain connects TRBV19 to TRBJ2-1; D ambiguous. Looked up from germline, CDR1 is LNHDA and CDR2 is SQIVND (reference sequence). The germline V and J ends were trimmed by 5 bases and 0 bases, with 14 bases remaining between them. This CDR3 region has 16 residues.

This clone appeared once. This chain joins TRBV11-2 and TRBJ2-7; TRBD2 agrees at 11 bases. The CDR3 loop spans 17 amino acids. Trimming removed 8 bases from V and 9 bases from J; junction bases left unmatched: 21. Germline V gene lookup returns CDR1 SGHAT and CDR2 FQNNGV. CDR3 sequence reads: CASSRPGSGSGRAPQYF. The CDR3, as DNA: TGTGCCAGCTCCCGCCCGGGCTCGGGTAGCGGGAGGGCGCCGCAGTACTTC.

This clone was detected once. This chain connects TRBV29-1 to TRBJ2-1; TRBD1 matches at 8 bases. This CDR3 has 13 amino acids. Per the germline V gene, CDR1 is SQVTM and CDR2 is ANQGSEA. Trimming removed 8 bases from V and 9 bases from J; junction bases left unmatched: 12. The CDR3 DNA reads TGCAGCCAAAAAGTAACAGGGGGTGGTGAGCAGTTCTTC. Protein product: CSQKVTGGGEQFF.

CDR3 region: CASERDVGYGYTF. DNA for the CDR3: TGTGCCAGTGAGAGGGACGTTGGCTATGGCTACACCTTC. The V and J genes are TRBV19 and TRBJ1-2; D might be TRBD1 (5 bases). This CDR3 region has 13 residues. The V end was cut by 8 bases, the J end by 4 bases, with 14 bases between. CDR1 is LNHDA, CDR2 SQIVND, per germline (reference sequence).